Listed here is a single T cell receptor (beta chain). Its target is not known. This entry is derived from a study of OX40 agonist ivuxolimab in advanced cancers. On the study more broadly: An agonistic anti-OX40 (CD134) antibody, ivuxolimab, was used to treat the patients. Age averaged 60 years (range roughly 23 to 79), and less than 85% were male.

The assay was immunoSEQ multiplex PCR, and TCRdb's table has in-frame clones only and misses some. The sample contains about 63,000 clones, 70% to 90% of which appear only once. CDR1 and CDR2 from the germline V gene are MNHNS and SASEGT. V was shortened by 4 bases and J by 4 bases, with 8 bases between the two germline ends. The CDR3 is 13 amino acids. Study-wide results and limits: CD4+ and CD8+ T cells in blood underwent clonal expansion by week 6 at 0.1 to 3.0 mg/kg. Fewer expanded clones were found on average in CD4+ than in CD8+ T cells.

The chain recombines TRBV6-1 with TRBJ1-5; D is unresolved. Material: CD4+ or CD8+ T cells sorted from blood, obtained in a trial of the OX40 agonist ivuxolimab. The TCR originated in an adult with an advanced solid tumor such as melanoma, head and neck, liver or kidney cancer. CDR3 residues: CASSGDYNQPQHF. The CDR3 DNA reads as TGTGCCAGCAGTGGAGACTATAATCAGCCCCAGCATTTT.